This T cell receptor beta chain is drawn from a study of T cell repertoires in cytomegalovirus infection. Whole-study context: TCR beta signatures that were public indicated CMV infection and matching HLA type.

The germline V and J ends were trimmed by 5 bases and 7 bases, with 8 bases remaining between them. The CDR3 totals 12 residues. Per germline, CDR1 MNHNS and CDR2 SASEGT. This clonotype was observed at least ten times. Its target is not known. General observations from the study: Dominant in the ex vivo response were TCR beta clonotypes restricted by HLA-C and specific for CMV. Cumulative frequency of public TCR beta families picked out carriers of CMV plus the relevant HLA.

One entry per CDR3 protein, called by TCRdb with MiXCR from the reads. The data hold 480,000 or so distinct CDR3 sequences, with about 11% observed a single time. Sequenced material: PBMCs. The J gene is TRBJ2-2, the V gene TRBV6-1; D is ambiguous. This TCR was recovered from a human donor in good health (CMV status not recorded). Some clones in this sample may be carry-over from other donors' samples. DNA of the CDR3: TGTGCCAGCAGTTGGCTCCGCGGGGAGCTGTTTTTT. Protein: CASSWLRGELFF.